This TCR beta chain appears in the sequencing data of a study of OX40 agonist ivuxolimab in advanced cancers. Study-wide context: Three partial responders included one hepatocellular carcinoma patient and two cutaneous melanoma patients.

As to this clone: Antigen: not known.

Autoimmune disease history or systemic immunosuppression led to patient exclusion. Germline V CDR1 and CDR2: PRHDT, FYEKMQ (reference sequence). The V end was cut by 0 bases, the J end by 3 bases, with 18 bases between. This CDR3 is 17 amino acids long. Measured with immunoSEQ multiplex PCR; TCRdb has only the in-frame clones, and not every one. Of more than 55,000 clones detected, around 77% appear once; the ten largest clones hold roughly 6.3%. Study results and limitations: By week 6 at 0.1 to 3.0 mg/kg, blood CD4+ and CD8+ T cells had expanded clonally. Not determined was the antigen specificity of the expanded peripheral T cells.

The source is an adult with an advanced solid tumor such as melanoma, head and neck, liver or kidney cancer. The chain links TRBV13 to TRBJ2-7, with a weak D call TRBD1 (6 bases). The material sequenced was CD4+ or CD8+ T cells sorted from blood, taken in a trial of the OX40 agonist ivuxolimab. CDR3 in amino acids: CASSLGGSWGPGYEQYF. For the CDR3, the DNA is TGTGCCAGCAGCTTAGGGGGATCTTGGGGGCCCGGCTACGAGCAGTACTTC.